This TCR beta chain was captured by sequencing in a study of beta chain features in type 1 diabetes. The study's findings and limits: PCR may have favored shorter templates equally in patients and controls. Across all four CD4+ subsets, people with type 1 diabetes showed modestly shorter TCRB CDR3s.

The study reverse transcribed the entire isolated RNA, so it sequenced expressed TCRB transcripts. The data were produced by immunoSEQ multiplex PCR, yet TCRdb's version contains in-frame clones alone and is incomplete. The sample yields roughly 730,000 clones, roughly 13% seen once. In its sample, this clone was seen a few times. Its antigen is not identified. The CDR3 has 11 residues. Looked up from germline, CDR1 is GTSNPN and CDR2 is SVGIG (reference sequence). V shed 2 bases and J shed 4 bases, with 5 bases lying between them. V and J are TRBV30 and TRBJ1-2, with no clear D. The specimen was naive CD4+ T cells from blood. The sequence was collected from a man younger than 30 with type 1 diabetes. The CDR3 DNA is TGTGCCTGGAGTTTGCTCTATGGCTACACCTTC. The encoded protein is CAWSLLYGYTF. The full variable domain, with the rest looked up from reference TRBV30 and TRBJ1-2, is SQTIHQWPATLVQPVGSPLSLECTVEGTSNPNLYWYRQAAGRGLQLLFYSVGIGQISSEVPQNLSASRPQDRQFILSSKKLLLSDSGFYLCAWSLLYGYTFGSGTRLTVV.